These T cell receptor beta chains were read from a single sample in a study of blood T cell repertoires in COVID-19. Clones were read by immunoSEQ multiplex PCR, and TCRdb kept only the in-frame ones, dropping some. The table records around 50,000 clones, around 91% of them present only once. Sequencing was carried out using peripheral blood. The receptors derive from a human donor in a cohort sampled during active COVID-19. CDR3s include the opening cysteine and the closing phenylalanine or tryptophan. The D gene is left open where the match is weak. Not every row has a clone size; where given, it reads once, few, many or a size class.

V gene	J gene	clone size	D gene	CDR3 protein	CDR3 DNA
TRBV2	TRBJ1-1	.	.	CASSLQGGTEAFF	TGTGCCAGCAGTCTACAGGGAGGGACTGAAGCTTTCTTT
TRBV12-1	TRBJ2-1	.	.	CARTTGGRAGEQFF	TGTGCCAGGACAACGGGAGGAAGGGCTGGTGAGCAGTTCTTC
TRBV19	TRBJ1-1	once	.	CASTSWPGLTEAFF	TGTGCCAGTACCTCGTGGCCGGGTTTAACTGAAGCTTTCTTT
TRBV11-2	TRBJ2-3	.	.	CASSLAAGGSTDTQYF	TGTGCCAGCAGCTTAGCAGCAGGCGGGAGCACAGATACGCAGTATTTT
TRBV5-1	TRBJ1-5	.	TRBD1	CASRLRRHRGHQPQHF	TGCGCCAGCAGATTGAGGAGGCACAGGGGCCATCAGCCCCAGCATTTT
TRBV5-6	TRBJ2-7	.	.	CASSLVAQSYEQYF	TGTGCCAGCAGCTTGGTGGCACAGTCCTACGAGCAGTACTTC
TRBV2	TRBJ1-1	.	TRBD1	CASSAQGRMNTEAFF	TGTGCCAGCAGTGCACAGGGGAGGATGAACACTGAAGCTTTCTTT
TRBV7-9	TRBJ1-2	.	.	CASSPRGGSYGYTF	TGTGCCAGCAGCCCCCGCGGCGGATCCTATGGCTACACCTTC
TRBV4-1	TRBJ2-1	.	TRBD2	CASSQPIRTRVDNEQFF	TGCGCCAGCAGCCAACCAATCAGGACTAGGGTCGACAATGAGCAGTTCTTC
TRBV7-2	TRBJ2-1	.	TRBD2	CASSTTGTRGYNEQFF	TGTGCCAGCAGCACTACCGGGACTAGAGGATACAATGAGCAGTTCTTC
TRBV2	TRBJ2-7	.	.	CASNQGLGAYEQYF	TGTGCCAGCAATCAGGGACTCGGGGCCTACGAGCAGTACTTC
TRBV9	TRBJ2-7	.	.	CASSPSGDEQYF	TGTGCCAGCAGCCCCAGCGGCGACGAGCAGTACTTC
TRBV27	TRBJ2-7	.	TRBD2	CASCKLAGESDYEQYF	TGTGCCAGTTGTAAACTAGCGGGAGAGAGTGACTACGAGCAGTACTTC